This paragraph reports one TCR beta chain. Its target antigen remains unknown. Base qualities are not provided; no much larger clone lies one nucleotide away. There are 14 amino acids in the CDR3, from cysteine to phenylalanine inclusive. Of the read, only the CDR3 DNA is kept; its 42 bases are in frame from base 1. In the germline V gene, CDR1 corresponds to SGHVS and CDR2 to FQNEAQ. Relative to germline, V is 5 bases shorter and J is 4 bases shorter, with 11 bases between their ends. The sample belongs to a study of chemoradiotherapy in HPV16-positive cancers (dated by TCRdb to between 2021 and 2023). Study-level background: Functional T-cell assays on cells from a couple of HPV16-positive patients defined candidate HPV-specific T-cell clones and common TCR motifs. TCR repertoires from some 90 patients with HPV-related cancers were then used to track the candidate HPV-specific TCRs and motifs. The study asked whether T-cell immunity against the HPV oncoproteins E6 and E7 changes during chemoradiotherapy and whether it affects survival. Overall study results and their limits: Improved recurrence-free survival in HPV16-positive patients was associated with expansion of HPV-responsive T cells during chemoradiotherapy. The functional definition of HPV-specific T cells was derived from only two HPV16-positive patients, and the survival association was reported for HPV16-positive patients. Expansion of candidate HPV-specific clones and E7-related TCR motifs was observed in the tumor microenvironment during treatment, whereas no such expansion was observed for non-HPV-specific T cells.

Because repertoires were sampled repeatedly during chemoradiotherapy, clonal expansion in the tumor microenvironment could be followed. To prepare the library, the immunoSEQ multiplex PCR assay was applied. TCRdb limited this immuneACCESS table to in-frame rearrangements with V and J called. A share of clones is missing; checked studies link under half to unresolved V genes, and the rest is unexplained. The sample yields roughly 39,000 clones; more than 75% were counted once. Together, the top ten hold about 4.8% of the sample. The sequencing used blood, collected from a patient who underwent chemoradiotherapy. This clonotype was obtained from a human donor with HPV-associated anogenital cancer. This chain joins TRBV7-8 to TRBJ2-2; the D segment could be TRBD2, given 6 matching bases. The CDR3 corresponds to CASSLRRGTGELFF. The bases are TGTGCCAGCAGCCTCCGGAGGGGCACCGGGGAGCTGTTTTTT. The variable domain in full, with residues beyond the CDR3 obtained from the reference TRBV7-8 and TRBJ2-2 genes, is GAGVSQSPRYKVAKRGQDVALRCDPISGHVSLFWYQQALGQGPEFLTYFQNEAQLDKSGLPSDRFFAERPEGSVSTLKIQRTQQEDSAVYLCASSLRRGTGELFFGEGSRLTVL.